One T cell receptor (beta chain) is described in this entry. This sample was taken from a study of blood T cell repertoires in COVID-19. Study-wide context: Samples representing acute and convalescent COVID-19 were sourced from the United States, Italy and Spain. T cells, B-cell-depleted T cells, or PBMCs provided the cDNA or gDNA that served as material.

Authors' analysis steps: Estimation of nucleated cell counts was performed using reference gene primer amplification. The data were produced by immunoSEQ multiplex PCR, yet TCRdb's version contains in-frame clones alone and is incomplete. V, J and clone size were drawn from that table, and D and trimming were deduced from the DNA. The repertoire holds about 140,000 clones, with about 84% as singletons. Trimming cost V 3 bases and J 5 bases; bases outside gene matches: 12. The CDR3 contains 16 residues. From germline, CDR1 is MDHEN and CDR2 SYDVKM. The sample comprised peripheral blood. J is TRBJ2-7 and V is TRBV28; 8 nucleotides align to TRBD1. This TCR was sampled from a woman aged 80 or older in a cohort sampled during active or convalescent COVID-19. CDR3 bases: TGTGCCAGCAGTTTTGCATTCCCAGACAGGGGAGACGAGCAGTACGTC. Residues: CASSFAFPDRGDEQYV.